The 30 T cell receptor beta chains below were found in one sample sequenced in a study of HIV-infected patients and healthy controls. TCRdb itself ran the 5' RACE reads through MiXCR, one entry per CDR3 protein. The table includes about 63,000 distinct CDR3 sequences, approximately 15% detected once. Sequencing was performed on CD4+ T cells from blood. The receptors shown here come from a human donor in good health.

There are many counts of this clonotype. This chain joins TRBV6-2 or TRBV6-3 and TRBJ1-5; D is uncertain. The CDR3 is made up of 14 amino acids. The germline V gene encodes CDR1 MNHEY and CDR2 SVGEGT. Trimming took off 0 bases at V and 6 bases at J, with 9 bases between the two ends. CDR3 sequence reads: CASSYSRDGQPQHF. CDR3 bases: TGTGCCAGCAGTTACTCAAGGGATGGTCAGCCCCAGCATTTT.

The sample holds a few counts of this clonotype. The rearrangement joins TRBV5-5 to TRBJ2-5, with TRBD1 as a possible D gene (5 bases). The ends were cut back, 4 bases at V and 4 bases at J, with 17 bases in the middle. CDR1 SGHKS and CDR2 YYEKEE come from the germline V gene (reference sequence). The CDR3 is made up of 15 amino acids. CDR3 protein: CASSHRFTEGETQYF. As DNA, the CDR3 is TGTGCCAGCAGCCACAGGTTTACCGAAGGAGAGACCCAGTACTTC. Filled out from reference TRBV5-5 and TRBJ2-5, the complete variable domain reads DAGVTQSPTHLIKTRGQQVTLRCSPISGHKSVSWYQQVLGQGPQFIFQYYEKEERGRGNFPDRFSARQFPNYSSELNVNALLLGDSALYLCASSHRFTEGETQYFGPGTRLLVL.

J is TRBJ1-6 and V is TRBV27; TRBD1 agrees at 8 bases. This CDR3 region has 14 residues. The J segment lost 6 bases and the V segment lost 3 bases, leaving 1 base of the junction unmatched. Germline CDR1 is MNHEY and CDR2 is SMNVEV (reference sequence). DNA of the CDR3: TGTGCCAGCAGTTTCGGACAGGGTAATTCACCCCTCCACTTT. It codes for CASSFGQGNSPLHF.

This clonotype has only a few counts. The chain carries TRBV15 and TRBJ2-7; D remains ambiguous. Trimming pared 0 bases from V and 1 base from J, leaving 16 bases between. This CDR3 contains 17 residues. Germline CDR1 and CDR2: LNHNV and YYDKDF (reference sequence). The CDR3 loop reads CATSRDNRAGGSYEQYF. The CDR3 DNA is TGTGCCACCAGCAGAGATAATCGGGCAGGTGGGTCCTACGAGCAGTACTTC.

CDR3: CASSTVEGFGYTEAFF. The CDR3 bases are TGTGCCAGCAGCACTGTTGAGGGATTCGGGTACACTGAAGCTTTCTTT. V is TRBV13 and J is TRBJ1-1, with D unresolved. Germline assignment: CDR1 PRHDT and CDR2 FYEKMQ (reference sequence). The CDR3 has 16 amino acids. Trimming left V 5 bases short and J 3 bases short, with 19 bases between.

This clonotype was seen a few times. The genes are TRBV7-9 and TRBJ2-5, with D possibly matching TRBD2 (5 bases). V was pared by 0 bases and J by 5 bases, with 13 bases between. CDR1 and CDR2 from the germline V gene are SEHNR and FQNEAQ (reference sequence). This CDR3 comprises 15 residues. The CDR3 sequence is CASSLASGVGETQYF. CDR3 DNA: TGTGCCAGCAGCTTAGCCAGCGGTGTGGGGGAGACCCAGTACTTC. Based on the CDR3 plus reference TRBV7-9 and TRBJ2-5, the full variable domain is DTGVSQNPRHKITKRGQNVTFRCDPISEHNRLYWYRQTLGQGPEFLTYFQNEAQLEKSRLLSDRFSAERPKGSFSTLEIQRTEQGDSAMYLCASSLASGVGETQYFGPGTRLLVL.

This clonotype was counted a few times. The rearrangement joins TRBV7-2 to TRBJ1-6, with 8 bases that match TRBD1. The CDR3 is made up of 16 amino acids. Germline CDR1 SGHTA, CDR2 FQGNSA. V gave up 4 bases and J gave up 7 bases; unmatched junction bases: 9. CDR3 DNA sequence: TGTGCCAGCAGCTCAGGACAGGGTCCCTGGAATTCACCCCTCCACTTT. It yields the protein CASSSGQGPWNSPLHF.

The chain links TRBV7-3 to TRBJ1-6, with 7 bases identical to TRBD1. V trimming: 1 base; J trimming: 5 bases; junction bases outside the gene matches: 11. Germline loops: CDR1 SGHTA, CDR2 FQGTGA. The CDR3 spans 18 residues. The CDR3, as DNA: TGTGCCAGCAGCTTAAAGCCGCAGCTCCAGGGGGATAATTCACCCCTCCACTTT. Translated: CASSLKPQLQGDNSPLHF.

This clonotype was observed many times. The CDR3 here is CAISERTGDNSPLHF. CDR3 DNA sequence: TGTGCCATCAGTGAACGGACAGGGGACAATTCACCCCTCCACTTT. The chain recombines TRBV10-3 with TRBJ1-6, with 9 bases matching TRBD1. V was clipped by 3 bases and J by 7 bases; unmatched bases: 4. The CDR3 extends over 15 amino acids. In germline, CDR1 is ENHRY, CDR2 SYGVKD.

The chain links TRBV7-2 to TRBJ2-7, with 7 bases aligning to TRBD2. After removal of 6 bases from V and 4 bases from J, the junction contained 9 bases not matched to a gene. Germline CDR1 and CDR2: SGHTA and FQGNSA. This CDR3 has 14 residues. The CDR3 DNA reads TGTGCCAGCAGGCCCGGGACTACACAATACGAGCAGTACTTC. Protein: CASRPGTTQYEQYF.

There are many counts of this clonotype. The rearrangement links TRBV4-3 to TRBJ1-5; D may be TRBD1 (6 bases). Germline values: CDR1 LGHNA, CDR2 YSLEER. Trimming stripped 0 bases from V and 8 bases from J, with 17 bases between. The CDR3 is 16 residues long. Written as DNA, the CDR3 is TGCGCCAGCAGCCAAGACTCAGGGGAGGTAGGGGAGCCCCAGCATTTT. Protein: CASSQDSGEVGEPQHF.

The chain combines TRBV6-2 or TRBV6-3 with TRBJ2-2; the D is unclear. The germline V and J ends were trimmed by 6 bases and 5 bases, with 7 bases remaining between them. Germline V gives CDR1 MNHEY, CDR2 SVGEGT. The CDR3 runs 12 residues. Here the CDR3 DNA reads TGTGCCAGCAGCGGGCGGACCGGGGAGCTGTTTTTT. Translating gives CASSGRTGELFF.

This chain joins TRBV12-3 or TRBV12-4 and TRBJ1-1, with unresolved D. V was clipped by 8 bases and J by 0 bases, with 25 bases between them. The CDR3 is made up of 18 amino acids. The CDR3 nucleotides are TGTGCCAGCGTCCCTCATGCGGGAGCCCGGGTTTTGAACACTGAAGCTTTCTTT. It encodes CASVPHAGARVLNTEAFF.

The CDR3 spells CASSLSSGAEAFF. The CDR3, as DNA: TGTGCCAGCAGTTTAAGCAGTGGTGCTGAAGCTTTCTTT. V usage is TRBV12-3 or TRBV12-4 and J usage is TRBJ1-1; no firm D call. The CDR3 totals 13 residues. The V and J ends lost 2 bases and 6 bases respectively, with 10 bases between them.

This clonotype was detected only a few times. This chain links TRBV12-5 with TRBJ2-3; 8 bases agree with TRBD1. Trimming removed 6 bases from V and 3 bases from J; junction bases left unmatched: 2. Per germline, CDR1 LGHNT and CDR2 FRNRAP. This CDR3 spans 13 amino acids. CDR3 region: CASGGQGTDTQYF. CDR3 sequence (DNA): TGTGCTAGTGGCGGACAGGGAACAGATACGCAGTATTTT. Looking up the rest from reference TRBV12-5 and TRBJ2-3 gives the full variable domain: DARVTQTPRHKVTEMGQEVTMRCQPILGHNTVFWYRQTMMQGLELLAYFRNRAPLDDSGMPKDRFSAEMPDATLATLKIQPSEPRDSAVYFCASGGQGTDTQYFGPGTRLTVL.

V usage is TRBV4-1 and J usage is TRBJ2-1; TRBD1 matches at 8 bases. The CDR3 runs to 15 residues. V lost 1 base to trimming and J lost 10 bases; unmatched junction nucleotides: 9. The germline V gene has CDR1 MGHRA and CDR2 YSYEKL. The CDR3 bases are TGCGCCAGCAGCCAAGTGTCGCAGGGGGCTCAAGAGCAGTTCTTC. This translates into CASSQVSQGAQEQFF.

This chain's CDR3 is CASSPDRGGYDYNEQFF. Written as DNA, the CDR3 is TGCGCCAGCAGCCCGGACAGGGGAGGGTATGACTACAATGAGCAGTTCTTC. V is TRBV5-1 and J is TRBJ2-1; TRBD1 matches 9 bases. The J segment lost 3 bases and the V segment lost 4 bases, leaving 11 bases of the junction unmatched. Germline-derived CDR1 and CDR2 are SGHRS and YFSETQ. The CDR3 covers 17 residues.

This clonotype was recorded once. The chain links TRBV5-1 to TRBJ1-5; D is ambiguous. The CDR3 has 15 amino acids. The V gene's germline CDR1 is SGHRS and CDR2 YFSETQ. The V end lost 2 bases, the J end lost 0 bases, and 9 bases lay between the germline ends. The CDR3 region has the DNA TGCGCCAGCAGCTTCACAGCTAATAGCAATCAGCCCCAGCATTTT. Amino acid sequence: CASSFTANSNQPQHF.

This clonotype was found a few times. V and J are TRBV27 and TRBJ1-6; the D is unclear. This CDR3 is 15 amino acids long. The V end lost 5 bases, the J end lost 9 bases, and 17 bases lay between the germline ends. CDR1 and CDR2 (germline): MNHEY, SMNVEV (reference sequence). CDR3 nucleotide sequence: TGTGCCAGCAGTGACTTAACAAGTCTGACTTCACCCCTCCACTTT. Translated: CASSDLTSLTSPLHF.

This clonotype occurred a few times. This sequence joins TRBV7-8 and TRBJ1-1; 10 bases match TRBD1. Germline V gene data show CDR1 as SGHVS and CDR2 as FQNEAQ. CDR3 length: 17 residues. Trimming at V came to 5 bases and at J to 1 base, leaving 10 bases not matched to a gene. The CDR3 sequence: CASSPTRDRGRNTEAFF. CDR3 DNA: TGTGCCAGCAGCCCTACCCGGGACAGGGGTCGGAACACTGAAGCTTTCTTT.

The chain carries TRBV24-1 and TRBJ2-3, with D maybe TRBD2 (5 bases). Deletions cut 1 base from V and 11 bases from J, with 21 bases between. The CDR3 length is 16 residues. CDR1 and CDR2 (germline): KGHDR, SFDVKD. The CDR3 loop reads CATSDFTGDKGAVQYF. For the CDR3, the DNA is TGTGCCACCAGTGATTTTACCGGGGATAAGGGAGCGGTGCAGTATTTT.

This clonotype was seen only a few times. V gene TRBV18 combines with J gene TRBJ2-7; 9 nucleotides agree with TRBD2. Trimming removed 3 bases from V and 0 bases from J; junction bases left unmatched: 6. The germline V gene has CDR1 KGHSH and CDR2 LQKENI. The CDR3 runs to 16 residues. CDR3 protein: CASSPLAGPSSYEQYF. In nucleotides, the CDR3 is TGTGCCAGCTCACCCCTAGCGGGGCCCTCCTCCTACGAGCAGTACTTC.

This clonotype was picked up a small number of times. For the CDR3, the DNA is TGCGCCAGCAGCGGTAGCTACGGTGCACAAGAGACCCAGTACTTC. Protein: CASSGSYGAQETQYF. This chain joins TRBV5-1 and TRBJ2-5; D uncertain. The CDR3 extends over 15 amino acids. V lost 4 bases to trimming and J lost 2 bases, with 15 bases between them. Germline CDR1 and CDR2: SGHRS and YFSETQ.

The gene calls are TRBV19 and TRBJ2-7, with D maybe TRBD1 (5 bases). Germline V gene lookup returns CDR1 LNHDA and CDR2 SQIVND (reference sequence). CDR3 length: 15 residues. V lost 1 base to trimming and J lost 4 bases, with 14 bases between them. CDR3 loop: CASSIGQGEIYEQYF. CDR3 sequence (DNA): TGTGCCAGTAGTATAGGGCAGGGCGAGATTTACGAGCAGTACTTC. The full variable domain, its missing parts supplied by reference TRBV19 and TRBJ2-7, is DGGITQSPKYLFRKEGQNVTLSCEQNLNHDAMYWYRQDPGQGLRLIYYSQIVNDFQKGDIAEGYSVSREKKESFPLTVTSAQKNPTAFYLCASSIGQGEIYEQYFGPGTRLTVT.

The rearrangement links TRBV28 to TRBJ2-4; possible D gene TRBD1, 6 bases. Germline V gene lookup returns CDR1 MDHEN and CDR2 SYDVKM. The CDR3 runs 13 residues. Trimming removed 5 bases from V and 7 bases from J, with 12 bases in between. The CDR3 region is CASSASRGNIQYF. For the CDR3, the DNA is TGTGCCAGCAGTGCATCCAGGGGTAACATTCAGTACTTC.

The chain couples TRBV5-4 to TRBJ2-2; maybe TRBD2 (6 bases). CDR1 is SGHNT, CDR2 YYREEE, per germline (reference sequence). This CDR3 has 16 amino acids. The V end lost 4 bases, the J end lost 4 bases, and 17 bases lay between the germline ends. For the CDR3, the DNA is TGTGCCAGCAGCCCGGGGACTCCTCGAGGCACCGGGGAGCTGTTTTTT. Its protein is CASSPGTPRGTGELFF.

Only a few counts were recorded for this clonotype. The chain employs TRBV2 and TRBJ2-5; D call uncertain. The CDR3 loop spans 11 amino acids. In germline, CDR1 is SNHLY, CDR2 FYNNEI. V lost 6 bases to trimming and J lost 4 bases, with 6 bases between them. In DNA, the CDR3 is TGTGCCAGCAGGGCAGGAGAGACCCAGTACTTC. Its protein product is CASRAGETQYF.

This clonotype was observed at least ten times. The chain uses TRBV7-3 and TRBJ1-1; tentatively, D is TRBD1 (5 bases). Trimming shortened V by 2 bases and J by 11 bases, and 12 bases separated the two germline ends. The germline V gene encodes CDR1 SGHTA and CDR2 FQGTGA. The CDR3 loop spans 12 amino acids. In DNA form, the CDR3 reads TGTGCCAGCAGCTTACAAGGACACGTCGCTTTCTTT. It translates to CASSLQGHVAFF.

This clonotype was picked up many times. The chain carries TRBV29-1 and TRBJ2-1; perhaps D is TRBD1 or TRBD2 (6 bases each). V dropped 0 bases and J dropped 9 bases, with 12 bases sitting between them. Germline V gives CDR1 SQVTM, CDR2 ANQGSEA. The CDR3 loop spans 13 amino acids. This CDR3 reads CSVEDDGGGEQFF. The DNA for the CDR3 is TGCAGCGTTGAAGATGATGGAGGGGGTGAGCAGTTCTTC.

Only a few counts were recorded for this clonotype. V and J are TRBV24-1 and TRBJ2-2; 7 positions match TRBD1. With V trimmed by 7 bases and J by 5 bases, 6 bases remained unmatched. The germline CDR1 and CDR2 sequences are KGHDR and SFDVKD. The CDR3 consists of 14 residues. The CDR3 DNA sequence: TGTGCCACCAGACGGACAGGTGGAACCGGGGAGCTGTTTTTT. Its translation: CATRRTGGTGELFF.